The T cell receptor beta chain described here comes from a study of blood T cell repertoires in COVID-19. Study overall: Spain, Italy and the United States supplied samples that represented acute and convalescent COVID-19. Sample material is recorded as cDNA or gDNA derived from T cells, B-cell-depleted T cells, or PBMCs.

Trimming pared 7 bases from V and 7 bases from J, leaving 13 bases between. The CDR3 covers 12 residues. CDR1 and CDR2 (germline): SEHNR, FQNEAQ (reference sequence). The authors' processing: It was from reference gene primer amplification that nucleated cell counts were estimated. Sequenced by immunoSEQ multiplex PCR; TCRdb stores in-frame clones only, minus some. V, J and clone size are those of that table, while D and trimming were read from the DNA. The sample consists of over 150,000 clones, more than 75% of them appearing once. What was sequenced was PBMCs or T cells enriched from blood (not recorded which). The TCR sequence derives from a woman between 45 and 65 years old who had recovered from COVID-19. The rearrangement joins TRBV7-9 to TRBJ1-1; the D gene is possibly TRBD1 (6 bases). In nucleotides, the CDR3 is TGTGCCAGCACCCGGAGGGGGGGTGAAGCTTTCTTT. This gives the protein CASTRRGGEAFF. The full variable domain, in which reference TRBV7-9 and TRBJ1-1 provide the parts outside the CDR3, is DTGVSQNPRHKITKRGQNVTFRCDPISEHNRLYWYRQTLGQGPEFLTYFQNEAQLEKSRLLSDRFSAERPKGSFSTLEIQRTEQGDSAMYLCASTRRGGEAFFGQGTRLTVV.